This T cell receptor beta chain appears in the sequencing data of a study of Ad26.COV2.S vaccination and SARS-CoV-2 variants. Study at large: Intramuscular Ad26.COV2.S at 5x10^10 or 1x10^11 viral particles. Study results and limitations: Measurement of non-spike TCR breadth gave similar results in vaccine and placebo recipients. CD8+ and CD4+ T cells specific for spike reportedly responded with substantial breadth after vaccination. Spike-specific TCR breadth ran higher among vaccine recipients than placebo recipients.

Noted treatment: some 20 received Ad26.COV2.S at low or high dose, single or two shots; about 5 received placebo; per-sample allocation not given. It was on day 63 after the first vaccine or placebo injection that samples were taken. The trim removed 5 bases at V and 6 bases at J, leaving 7 bases unmatched. Germline assignment: CDR1 MNHEY and CDR2 SVGEGT. CDR3 length equals 15 residues. Generated by immunoSEQ multiplex PCR, the TCRdb table keeps only in-frame clones and is missing some. There are more than 300,000 clones in the sample; 75% to 90% occur only once, and about 4.6% lies in the top ten. Concerning this clone: Its antigen is unidentified.

This sequence was found in a person between 18 and 59 years old who received the Ad26.COV2.S COVID-19 vaccine or a placebo. The chain joins TRBV6-2 or TRBV6-3 to TRBJ2-3; 11 bases map to TRBD2. Sample: peripheral blood, taken in a trial of Ad26.COV2.S vaccine versus placebo. DNA of the CDR3: TGTGCCAGCAGTAAACTAGCGGGGGCTTCTGATACGCAGTATTTT. This gives the protein CASSKLAGASDTQYF.